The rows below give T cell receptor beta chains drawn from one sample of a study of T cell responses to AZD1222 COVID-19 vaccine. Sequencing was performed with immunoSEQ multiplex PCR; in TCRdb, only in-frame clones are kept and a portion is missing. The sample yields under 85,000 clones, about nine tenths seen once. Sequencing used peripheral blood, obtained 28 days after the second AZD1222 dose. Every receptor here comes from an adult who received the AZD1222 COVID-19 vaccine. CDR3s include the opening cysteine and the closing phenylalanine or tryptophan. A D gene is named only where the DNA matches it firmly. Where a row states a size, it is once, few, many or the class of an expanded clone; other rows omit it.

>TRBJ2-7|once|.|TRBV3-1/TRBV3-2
CASSQVPGGYSSYEQYF
TGTGCCAGCAGCCAAGTCCCCGGGGGATACAGCTCCTACGAGCAGTACTTC
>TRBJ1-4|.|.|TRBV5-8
CASSWGFF
TGTGCCAGCAGCTGGGGGTTTTTT
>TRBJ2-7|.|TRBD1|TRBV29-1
CSAGQVSYEQYF
TGCAGCGCGGGACAGGTTTCGTACGAGCAGTACTTC
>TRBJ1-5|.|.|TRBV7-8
CASSLIGLSNQPQHF
TGTGCCAGCAGCCTAATCGGCCTCAGCAATCAGCCCCAGCATTTT
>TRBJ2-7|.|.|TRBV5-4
CASSQGSQLYEQYF
TGTGCCAGCAGCCAAGGTAGCCAACTCTACGAGCAGTACTTC
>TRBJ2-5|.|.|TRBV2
CASSAEGQASGTQYF
TGTGCCAGCAGTGCGGAGGGCCAGGCCTCAGGGACCCAGTACTTC
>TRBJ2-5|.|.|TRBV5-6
CASSLRGVGKETQYF
TGTGCCAGCAGCTTGAGAGGGGTCGGTAAAGAGACCCAGTACTTC
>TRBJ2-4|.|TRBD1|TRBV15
CATSRVGTGDIQYF
TGTGCCACCAGCAGGGTGGGGACAGGAGACATTCAGTACTTC
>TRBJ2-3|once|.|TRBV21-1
CASSLEGRRTDTQYF
TGTGCCAGCAGCCTCGAAGGTCGACGCACAGATACGCAGTATTTT
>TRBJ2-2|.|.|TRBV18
CASSPDRAGTGELFF
TGTGCCAGCTCACCAGACAGGGCGGGAACCGGGGAGCTGTTTTTT
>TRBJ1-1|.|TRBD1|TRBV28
CASSFQRTGAMNTEAFF
TGTGCCAGCAGTTTCCAAAGGACAGGGGCCATGAACACTGAAGCTTTCTTT
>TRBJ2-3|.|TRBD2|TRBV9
CASSPQGRGATDTQYF
TGTGCCAGCAGCCCCCAGGGGCGGGGGGCAACAGATACGCAGTATTTT
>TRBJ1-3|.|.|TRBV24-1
CATSDLQNTIYF
TGTGCCACCAGTGATTTACAGAACACCATATATTTT
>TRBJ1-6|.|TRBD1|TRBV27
CASSSRTGYNSPLHF
TGTGCCAGCAGTTCACGGACAGGCTATAATTCACCCCTCCACTTT
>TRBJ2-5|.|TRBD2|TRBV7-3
CASSLTGGFGTQYF
TGTGCCAGCAGCTTAACGGGAGGGTTTGGGACCCAGTACTTC
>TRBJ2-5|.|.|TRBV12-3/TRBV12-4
CASSGFQETQYF
TGTGCCAGCTCCGGTTTCCAAGAGACCCAGTACTTC
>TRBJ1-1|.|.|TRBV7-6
CASSSGRENTEAFF
TGTGCCAGCAGCTCGGGACGGGAGAACACTGAAGCTTTCTTT
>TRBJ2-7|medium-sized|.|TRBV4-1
CASSPGPGTSYEQYF
TGCGCCAGCAGCCCAGGGCCGGGGACCTCCTACGAGCAGTACTTC
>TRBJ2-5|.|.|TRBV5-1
CASSYEGEETQYF
TGCGCCAGCAGCTACGAGGGTGAAGAGACCCAGTACTTC
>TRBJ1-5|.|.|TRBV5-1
CASSLRGGDQPQHF
TGCGCCAGCAGCTTGAGGGGAGGGGATCAGCCCCAGCATTTT
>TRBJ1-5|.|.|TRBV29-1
CSVVGTHRYSNQPQHF
TGCAGCGTTGTCGGGACACACAGATATAGCAATCAGCCCCAGCATTTT
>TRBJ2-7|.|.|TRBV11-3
CASKPQPGDYEQYF
TGTGCCAGCAAACCCCAGCCAGGGGACTACGAGCAGTACTTC
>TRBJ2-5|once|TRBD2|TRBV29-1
CSVEDPVRGARLETQYF
TGCAGCGTTGAAGATCCGGTGCGGGGGGCGAGGCTGGAGACCCAGTACTTC
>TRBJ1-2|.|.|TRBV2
CASSEAGAGYTF
TGTGCCAGCAGTGAAGCAGGGGCTGGCTACACCTTC
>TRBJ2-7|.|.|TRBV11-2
CASSLFGGRREQYF
TGTGCCAGCAGCTTATTTGGGGGAAGGCGGGAGCAGTACTTC
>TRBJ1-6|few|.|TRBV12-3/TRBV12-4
CASSFYSSPLHF
TGTGCCAGCAGTTTTTACTCTTCACCCCTCCACTTT
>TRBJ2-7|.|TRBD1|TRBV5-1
CASSATGVEQYF
TGCGCCAGCAGCGCGACAGGGGTCGAGCAGTACTTC
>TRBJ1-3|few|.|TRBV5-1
CASSSGPGNTIYF
TGCGCCAGCAGCTCGGGCCCGGGAAACACCATATATTTT
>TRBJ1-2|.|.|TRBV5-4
CASSLEGIRNYGYTF
TGTGCCAGCAGCTTGGAGGGCATCAGGAACTATGGCTACACCTTC
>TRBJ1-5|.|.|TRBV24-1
CATSESGRDFQPQHF
TGTGCCACCAGTGAGTCGGGCCGGGACTTTCAGCCCCAGCATTTT
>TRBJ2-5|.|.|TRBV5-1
CASSLEGTSQYQETQYF
TGCGCCAGCAGCTTGGAAGGTACTAGCCAGTACCAAGAGACCCAGTACTTC
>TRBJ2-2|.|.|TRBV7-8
CASSLKGSGELFF
TGTGCCAGCAGCTTAAAGGGCTCCGGGGAGCTGTTTTTT
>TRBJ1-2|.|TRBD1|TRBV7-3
CASGLTGGVFGGYTF
TGTGCCAGCGGTCTTACAGGGGGGGTTTTTGGTGGCTACACCTTC
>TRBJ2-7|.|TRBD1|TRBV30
CAWSRGQGTYEQYF
TGTGCCTGGAGCAGAGGACAGGGAACCTACGAGCAGTACTTC
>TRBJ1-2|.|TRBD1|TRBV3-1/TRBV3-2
CASSLTGGGGYTF
TGTGCCAGCAGTCTTACAGGGGGGGGTGGCTACACCTTC
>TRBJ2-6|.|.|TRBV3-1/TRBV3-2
CAIGASGANVLTF
TGTGCCATCGGGGCCTCTGGGGCCAACGTCCTGACTTTC
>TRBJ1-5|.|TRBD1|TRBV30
CAWSPDRDQPQHF
TGTGCCTGGAGTCCCGACAGGGATCAGCCCCAGCATTTT
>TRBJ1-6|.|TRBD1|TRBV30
CAWSKGQGRSPLHF
TGTGCCTGGAGTAAGGGACAGGGTCGCTCACCCCTCCACTTT
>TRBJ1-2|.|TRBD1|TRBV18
CASSLDRDQPGGYTF
TGTGCCAGCTCGTTAGACAGGGACCAACCGGGTGGCTACACCTTC
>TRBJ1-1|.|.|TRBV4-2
CASSQDAPPFALNTEAFF
TGTGCCAGCAGCCAAGATGCTCCGCCATTCGCATTGAACACTGAAGCTTTCTTT
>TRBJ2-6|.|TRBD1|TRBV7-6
CASSFQGAGSGANVLTF
TGTGCCAGCAGCTTTCAGGGGGCTGGGTCTGGGGCCAACGTCCTGACTTTC
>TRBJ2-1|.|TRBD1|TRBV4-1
CASSQDNRGTGGVSEQFF
TGCGCCAGCAGCCAAGATAATCGAGGGACAGGGGGGGTTAGTGAGCAGTTCTTC
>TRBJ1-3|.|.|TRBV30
CAWNPNIINTGNTIYF
TGTGCCTGGAATCCTAACATCATCAATACAGGGAACACCATATATTTT
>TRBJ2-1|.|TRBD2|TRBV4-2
CASSHGLAGGSYNEQFF
TGTGCCAGCAGCCATGGGCTAGCGGGGGGATCCTACAATGAGCAGTTCTTC
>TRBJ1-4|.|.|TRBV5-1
CASSLRGANEKLFF
TGCGCCAGCAGCTTGAGAGGAGCTAATGAAAAACTGTTTTTT
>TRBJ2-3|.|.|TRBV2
CASSEGGADTDTQYF
TGTGCCAGCAGTGAAGGGGGGGCAGACACAGATACGCAGTATTTT
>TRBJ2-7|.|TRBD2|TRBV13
CASSSLGGTSGSGSYEQYF
TGTGCCAGCAGCTCCCTCGGTGGGACTAGCGGGAGTGGCTCCTACGAGCAGTACTTC
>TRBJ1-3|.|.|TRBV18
CASSRGAGNTIYF
TGTGCCAGCTCACGAGGAGCGGGAAACACCATATATTTT
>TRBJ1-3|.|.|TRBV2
CASSGWRNSGNTIYF
TGTGCCAGCAGTGGGTGGAGGAACTCTGGAAACACCATATATTTT
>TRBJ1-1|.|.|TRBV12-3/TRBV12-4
CASSLSMTSEAFF
TGTGCCAGCAGTTTATCCATGACCAGTGAAGCTTTCTTT
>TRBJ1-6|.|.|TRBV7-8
CASNLAGDSPLHF
TGTGCCAGCAATCTGGCCGGGGATTCACCCCTCCACTTT
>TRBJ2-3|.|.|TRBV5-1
CASSLAGGETQYF
TGCGCCAGCAGCTTGGCCGGGGGAGAGACGCAGTATTTT
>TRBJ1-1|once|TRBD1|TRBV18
CASSPRTGGEGGEAFF
TGTGCCAGCTCACCCAGGACAGGGGGCGAAGGTGGGGAAGCTTTCTTT
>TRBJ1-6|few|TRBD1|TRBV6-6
CASSTQGGNSPLHF
TGTGCCAGCAGTACGCAGGGGGGTAATTCACCCCTCCACTTT